These 8 T cell receptor beta chains were sequenced from one sample in a study of blood T cells in healthy people across ages. Combining a sample-barcoded 5' primer with a J-beta primer mix, a second PCR ran for about 7 to 11 cycles. TCRdb recomputed calls from the 5' RACE reads with MiXCR, one row per CDR3 protein. The table records 1.5 million to 2 million distinct CDR3 sequences, about 39% of them present only once. The sample comprised blood. These receptor sequences come from a human donor in good health.

The CDR3: CSAREPERAEQYF. The CDR3 DNA reads as TGCAGTGCTAGAGAACCTGAGAGAGCTGAGCAGTACTTC. The chain joins TRBV20-1 to TRBJ2-7; D is uncertain. Between the trimmed V and J ends, which lost 0 bases and 7 bases, there was a span of 13 bases. Germline CDR1 and CDR2: DFQATT and SNEGSKA (reference sequence). The CDR3 contains 13 residues.

V gene TRBV12-3 or TRBV12-4 combines with J gene TRBJ1-4, with 7 bases fitting TRBD1. This CDR3 is built from 14 residues. V lost 5 bases to trimming and J lost 8 bases; unmatched junction nucleotides: 8. The DNA for the CDR3 is TGTGCCAGCAGTGAACAGGGGCTCGGCGAAAAACTGTTTTTT. This sequence encodes CASSEQGLGEKLFF.

At least ten counts were recorded for this clonotype. V usage is TRBV29-1 and J usage is TRBJ2-7, with 10 bases lining up with TRBD1. This CDR3 has 16 residues. CDR1 and CDR2 (germline): SQVTM, ANQGSEA. V lost 1 base and J lost 5; bases outside the gene matches: 11. The CDR3, as DNA: TGCAGCGTTGAAGGAATGTCGGGACAGGGGTTCAACGAGCAGTACTTC. Its protein product is CSVEGMSGQGFNEQYF.

Worth noting for this clonotype: At one boundary the junction diverges from the germline segment, which might be a read error. V and J are TRBV29-1 and TRBJ2-7; TRBD1 agrees at 7 bases. The CDR3 covers 15 residues. The germline gives CDR1 SQVTM, CDR2 ANQGSEA. This CDR3 reads CGVADWTGNSYEQYF. In nucleotides, the CDR3 is TGCGGCGTTGCCGATTGGACAGGTAACTCCTACGAGCAGTACTTC.

This clonotype occurred once. The chain uses TRBV4-1 and TRBJ2-3; D not certain. The germline gives CDR1 MGHRA, CDR2 YSYEKL. The CDR3 sequence is 15 residues long. Trimming pared 0 bases from V and 4 bases from J, leaving 11 bases between. The DNA for the CDR3 is TGCGCCAGCAGCCAAGAGGGCCTTAGCTCAGATACGCAGTATTTT. Protein product: CASSQEGLSSDTQYF.

V usage is TRBV4-3 and J usage is TRBJ2-1; no clear D gene. Germline CDR1 and CDR2: LGHNA and YSLEER. This CDR3 is 18 amino acids long. Deletions cut 0 bases from V and 0 bases from J, with 15 bases between. The CDR3 DNA sequence: TGCGCCAGCAGCCAAGAGCCCCTAAGGCTTAGCTCCTACAATGAGCAGTTCTTC. Amino acid sequence: CASSQEPLRLSSYNEQFF.

There are a few counts of this clonotype. The genes are TRBV20-1 and TRBJ2-5; 8 nucleotides align to TRBD1. The J call may be mistaken, given a closer DNA end match to TRBJ2-7. The length of the CDR3 is 14 residues. Germline V gene lookup returns CDR1 DFQATT and CDR2 SNEGSKA (reference sequence). Here the CDR3 DNA reads TGCAGTGCATCGGACAGGGCGGGAATCCACGAGCAGTACTTC. Translation gives CSASDRAGIHEQYF.

The chain links TRBV6-1 to TRBJ2-3, with D possibly matching TRBD2 (6 bases). Per the germline V gene, CDR1 is MNHNS and CDR2 is SASEGT. The germline V and J ends were trimmed by 3 bases and 0 bases, with 13 bases remaining between them. The CDR3 sequence is 16 residues long. The DNA of the CDR3 is TGTGCCAGCAGTGATTGGTTTGCGGGGAGCACAGATACGCAGTATTTT. Encoded protein: CASSDWFAGSTDTQYF.